This is a list of T cell receptor beta chains from one sample in a study of identical twins. In TCRdb, the 5' RACE reads were re-called with MiXCR into one record per CDR3 protein. The sample carries roughly 570,000 distinct CDR3 sequences, 9.6% recorded once. The sample also formed part of further work on yellow fever vaccine responses in identical twins.

Material for sequencing was PBMCs. Receptor source: a woman between 18 and 29 years old in good health. Each CDR3 is given with its conserved first and last residue. Each record gives: V gene, D gene, J gene, clone size, CDR3 DNA, CDR3 protein. The D gene is left open where the match is weak. Clone size appears in some rows only: once, few, many, or a class for an expanded clone.

v_call: TRBV2; d_call: TRBD2; j_call: TRBJ2-1; clone_size: few; cdr3_nt: TGTGCCAGCAGTGTGATGGGACTAGCGGGGGGGCTTCTCGACAATGAGCAGTTCTTC; cdr3_aa: CASSVMGLAGGLLDNEQFF
v_call: TRBV20-1; d_call: NA; j_call: TRBJ2-3; clone_size: few; cdr3_nt: TGCAGCCTTTTTGGACCCAGCACAGATACGCAGTATTTT; cdr3_aa: CSLFGPSTDTQYF
v_call: TRBV23-1; d_call: NA; j_call: TRBJ1-5; clone_size: NA; cdr3_nt: TGCGCCAGCAGTCAAAATCGTTCGGGGGACCGGAGGATTCAGCCCCAGCATTTT; cdr3_aa: CASSQNRSGDRRIQPQHF
v_call: TRBV5-5; d_call: NA; j_call: TRBJ2-1; clone_size: many; cdr3_nt: TGTGCCAGCAGCTTCGAGAGCTCCTACAATGAGCAGTTCTTC; cdr3_aa: CASSFESSYNEQFF
v_call: TRBV12-3/TRBV12-4; d_call: NA; j_call: TRBJ2-5; clone_size: few; cdr3_nt: TGTGCCAGCAGTTTAGAGTTTTTCTCGCGACAAGAGACCCAGTACTTC; cdr3_aa: CASSLEFFSRQETQYF
v_call: TRBV29-1; d_call: NA; j_call: TRBJ2-7; clone_size: few; cdr3_nt: TGCAGTGTCGGGGCACCGGGTTACGAGCAGTACTTC; cdr3_aa: CSVGAPGYEQYF
v_call: TRBV7-2; d_call: NA; j_call: TRBJ2-7; clone_size: NA; cdr3_nt: TGTGCCAGCAGCTTTATGGGAGCGACCTACGAGCAGTACTTC; cdr3_aa: CASSFMGATYEQYF
v_call: TRBV28; d_call: TRBD2; j_call: TRBJ2-3; clone_size: few; cdr3_nt: TGTGCCACCCTACTAGCGGGAGGAATGGGTACGCAGTATTTT; cdr3_aa: CATLLAGGMGTQYF
v_call: TRBV12-3/TRBV12-4; d_call: NA; j_call: TRBJ1-1; clone_size: many; cdr3_nt: TGTGCCAGCAGTTTAGTGGAGAACACTGAAGCTTTCTTT; cdr3_aa: CASSLVENTEAFF
v_call: TRBV12-3/TRBV12-4; d_call: NA; j_call: TRBJ1-5; clone_size: NA; cdr3_nt: TGTGCCAGCAGGACATTTTGGGATCAGCCCCAGCATTTT; cdr3_aa: CASRTFWDQPQHF
v_call: TRBV3-1; d_call: NA; j_call: TRBJ2-1; clone_size: few; cdr3_nt: TGTGCCAGCAGCCCCGAAATAGCGGCTGAGCAGTTCTTC; cdr3_aa: CASSPEIAAEQFF
v_call: TRBV5-1; d_call: TRBD1; j_call: TRBJ2-1; clone_size: NA; cdr3_nt: TGCGCCAGCAGCGGCAGGGGGCCAGTGTATGAGCAGTTCTTC; cdr3_aa: CASSGRGPVYEQFF